This T cell receptor (beta chain) was retrieved from a study of cytomegalovirus exposure and HLA in healthy donors. The donors were healthy bone marrow donors. This clone was counted between two and nine times. Antigen: not known. 60 Vbeta and 13 Jbeta primers were used in PCR. Data came from immunoSEQ multiplex PCR; TCRdb stores just in-frame clones and leaves some out. The repertoire has some 190,000 clones, 83% of them found once; the top ten carry over 1.5%. General study points: Most CMV-associated TCR beta chains appeared HLA-restricted in a later analysis. A classifier reportedly called cytomegalovirus status with high sensitivity and specificity. From TCR beta sequences, most subjects' HLA-A and HLA-B alleles were reportedly predicted accurately.

Germline values: CDR1 SGHNT, CDR2 YYREEE (reference sequence). Germline trimming cut 2 bases from V and 8 bases from J; bases unmatched to any gene: 5. The CDR3 totals 14 residues. Sequenced input: PBMCs. The chain couples TRBV5-4 to TRBJ2-4; 9 bases map to TRBD1. The sequence was collected from a middle-aged man in good health and CMV-seropositive. For the CDR3, the DNA is TGTGCCAGCAGCTTTAAAGACAGGGGGGACATTCAGTACTTC. Its translation is CASSFKDRGDIQYF.